A single sample is the source of the 10 T cell receptor beta chains below, sequenced in a study of blood T cell repertoires in COVID-19. Profiled with immunoSEQ multiplex PCR; TCRdb holds only in-frame clones, not every one. The table shows about 70,000 clones, with about 91% occurring only once. Sequencing was done on a sample of peripheral blood. The receptor source for this set is a man aged 50 or older with active COVID-19.

The gene calls are TRBV5-1 and TRBJ2-7; D is perhaps TRBD1 (6 bases). Germline-derived CDR1 and CDR2 are SGHRS and YFSETQ. Trimming pared 0 bases from V and 5 bases from J, leaving 12 bases between. The CDR3 spans 14 residues. CDR3 sequence reads: CASSLAGEMNEQYF. The CDR3 region has the DNA TGCGCCAGCAGCTTGGCAGGGGAAATGAACGAGCAGTACTTC.

The V gene is TRBV3-1 (or the pseudogene TRBV3-2), the J gene TRBJ2-7; TRBD2 matches at 8 bases. CDR3 length: 15 residues. V lost 3 bases and J lost 5; bases outside the gene matches: 9. Looked up from germline, CDR1 is LGHDT and CDR2 is YNNKEL (reference sequence). Here the CDR3 reads CASSQISGARNEQYF. DNA of the CDR3: TGTGCCAGCAGCCAGATTAGCGGGGCCCGGAACGAGCAGTACTTC.

The rearrangement links TRBV11-2 to TRBJ2-7; 13 bases are a match to TRBD2. The CDR3 length is 16 residues. Germline CDR1 reads SGHAT; CDR2 reads FQNNGV. Trimming at V came to 4 bases and at J to 4 bases, leaving 7 bases not matched to a gene. CDR3 nucleotides: TGTGCCAGCAGCTCAGACCGACTAGCGGGGGGTTACGAGCAGTACTTC. Its translation is CASSSDRLAGGYEQYF.

CDR3 bases: TGTGCCAGCAGCCAAGATCTGCGGGAGAACTACGAGCAGTACTTC. It is translated as CASSQDLRENYEQYF. This chain links TRBV4-2 with TRBJ2-7; 7 bases agree with TRBD2. CDR3 size: 15 residues. Germline CDR1 LGHNA, CDR2 YNFKEQ. V lost 0 bases to trimming and J lost 3 bases; unmatched junction nucleotides: 5.

This clone was observed once. The rearrangement uses TRBV5-1 and TRBJ1-1; perhaps TRBD1 as D (5 bases). Germline CDR1 is SGHRS and CDR2 is YFSETQ. Trimming left V 2 bases short and J 1 base short, with 18 bases between. The CDR3 is 17 amino acids. The CDR3 sequence is CASSFDPLGQSNTEAFF. DNA for the CDR3: TGCGCCAGCAGCTTCGATCCTTTGGGGCAATCGAACACTGAAGCTTTCTTT.

In nucleotides, the CDR3 is TGTGCCAGTAGTATCTCCAGTTTGGATGAGCAGTTCTTC. It encodes CASSISSLDEQFF. The V call is TRBV19, the J call TRBJ2-1; D is ambiguous. Trimming removed 3 bases at V and 8 bases at J, with 11 bases between. The V gene's germline CDR1 is LNHDA and CDR2 SQIVND (reference sequence). The CDR3 sequence is 13 residues long.

The V and J genes are TRBV5-5 and TRBJ1-4; D call uncertain. CDR1 and CDR2 (germline): SGHKS, YYEKEE (reference sequence). With 4 bases removed from V and 12 bases from J, the gap between germline ends came to 19 bases. The CDR3 extends over 14 amino acids. CDR3 coding DNA: TGTGCCAGCAGCGGCAGGCCTGAAAAGGTGGAACTGTTTTTT. Translating it yields CASSGRPEKVELFF.

V and J are TRBV6-4 and TRBJ2-3; TRBD2 aligns across 10 bases. This CDR3 region has 14 residues. The V gene end was trimmed by 2 bases and the J gene end by 4 bases; junction bases not matched to a gene: 0. The germline CDR1 and CDR2 sequences are MRHNA and SNTAGT. CDR3 region: CASSDSGGADTQYF. CDR3 coding DNA: TGTGCCAGCAGTGACAGCGGGGGGGCAGATACGCAGTATTTT.

The chain combines TRBV28 with TRBJ1-3; 9 nucleotides line up with TRBD1. Germline lookup yields CDR1 MDHEN and CDR2 SYDVKM. The CDR3 spans 15 residues. Trimming took 8 bases from V and 1 from J; bases not matched to a gene: 6. CDR3 coding DNA: TGTGCCAGCCACACAGGGGGCGGATCTGGAAACACCATATATTTT. This sequence encodes CASHTGGGSGNTIYF. The whole variable domain, remainder taken from reference TRBV28 and TRBJ1-3, is DVKVTQSSRYLVKRTGEKVFLECVQDMDHENMFWYRQDPGLGLRLIYFSYDVKMKEKGDIPEGYSVSREKKERFSLILESASTNQTSMYLCASHTGGGSGNTIYFGEGSWLTVV.

The chain has TRBV6-5 and TRBJ1-1, with 9 bases aligning to TRBD1. The CDR3 is 14 residues long. V lost 2 bases to trimming and J lost 8 bases; unmatched junction nucleotides: 6. CDR1 and CDR2 from the germline V gene are MNHEY and SVGAGI. Here the CDR3 reads CASSYNTGGEEAFF. The DNA of the CDR3 is TGTGCCAGCAGTTACAACACAGGGGGCGAGGAAGCTTTCTTT.